This T cell receptor beta chain appears in the sequencing data of a study of CD8 T cells in Susac syndrome. TCR beta sequencing was performed on blood CD8+ and CD4+ T cells. Purification of the CD8+ and CD4+ T cells relied on negative isolation, and TEMRA cells underwent FACS enrichment. Trimming pared 1 base from V and 3 bases from J, leaving 6 bases between. Germline V gene sequence: CDR1 KGHSH, CDR2 LQKENI. The CDR3 loop spans 13 amino acids. With random hexamers, reverse transcription was performed on about 0.5 to 1 ug of RNA. Using its own MiXCR run on the immunoSEQ multiplex PCR reads, TCRdb lists one record per CDR3 protein. The data contain over 150,000 distinct CDR3 sequences, 90% to 96% of them seen just once; the ten biggest clones take up around 0.12%. Of note for this clonotype: The antigen remains undetermined.

Study-wide results and caveats: The study's TCR sequencing and HLA analysis drew on a certain number of individuals. That number was acknowledged as relatively small.

The clonotype comes from a human donor with Susac syndrome. The specimen was CD4+ T cells from PBMCs. This chain links TRBV18 with TRBJ1-1; D remains ambiguous. The CDR3 bases are TGTGCCAGCTCACCACGTGGGGACACTGAAGCTTTCTTT. Protein: CASSPRGDTEAFF.